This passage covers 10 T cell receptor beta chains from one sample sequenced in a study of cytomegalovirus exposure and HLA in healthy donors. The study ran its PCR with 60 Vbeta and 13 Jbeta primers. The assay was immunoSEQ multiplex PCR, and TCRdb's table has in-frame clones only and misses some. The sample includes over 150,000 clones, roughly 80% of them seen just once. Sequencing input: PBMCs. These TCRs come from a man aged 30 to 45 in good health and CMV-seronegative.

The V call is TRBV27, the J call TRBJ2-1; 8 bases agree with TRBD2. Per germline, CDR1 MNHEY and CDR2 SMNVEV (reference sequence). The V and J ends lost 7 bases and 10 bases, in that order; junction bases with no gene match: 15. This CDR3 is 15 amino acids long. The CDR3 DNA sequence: TGTGCCAGCATTAGGGGGACTAGAGGGCAAGGGGAGCAGTTCTTC. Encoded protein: CASIRGTRGQGEQFF.

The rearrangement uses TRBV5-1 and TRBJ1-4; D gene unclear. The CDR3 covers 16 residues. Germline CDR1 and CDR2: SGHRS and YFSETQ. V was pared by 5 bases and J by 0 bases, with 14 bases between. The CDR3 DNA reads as TGCGCCAGCAGTCCCCGCGGGCAAGCAACTAATGAAAAACTGTTTTTT. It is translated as CASSPRGQATNEKLFF.

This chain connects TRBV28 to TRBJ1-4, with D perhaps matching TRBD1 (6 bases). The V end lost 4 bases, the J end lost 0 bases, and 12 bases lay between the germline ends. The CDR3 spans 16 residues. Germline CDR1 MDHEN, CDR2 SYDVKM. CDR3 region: CASSSGTPATNEKLFF. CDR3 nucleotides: TGTGCCAGCAGTTCCGGGACACCTGCAACTAATGAAAAACTGTTTTTT.

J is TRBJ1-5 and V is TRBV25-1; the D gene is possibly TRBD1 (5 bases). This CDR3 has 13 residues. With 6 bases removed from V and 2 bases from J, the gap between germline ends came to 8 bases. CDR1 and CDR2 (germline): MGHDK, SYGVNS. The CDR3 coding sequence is TGTGCCAGCAGCCCGGGGGGCAATCAGCCCCAGCATTTT. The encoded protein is CASSPGGNQPQHF.

CDR3 nucleotide sequence: TGTGCCAGCAGCGTAGACGGGAGACGCTACACCTTC. Its protein product is CASSVDGRRYTF. The V and J genes are TRBV9 and TRBJ1-2; D remains ambiguous. Germline assignment: CDR1 SGDLS and CDR2 YYNGEE. V lost 0 bases and J 9 bases, leaving 9 bases between the germline ends. The CDR3 is made up of 12 amino acids.

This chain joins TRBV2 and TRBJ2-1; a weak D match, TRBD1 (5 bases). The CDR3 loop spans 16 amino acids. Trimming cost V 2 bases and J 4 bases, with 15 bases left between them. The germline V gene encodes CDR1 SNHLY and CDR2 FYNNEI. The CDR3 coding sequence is TGTGCCAGCAGTGAAACCAGGGTGAGCCTTTACAATGAGCAGTTCTTC. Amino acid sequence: CASSETRVSLYNEQFF.

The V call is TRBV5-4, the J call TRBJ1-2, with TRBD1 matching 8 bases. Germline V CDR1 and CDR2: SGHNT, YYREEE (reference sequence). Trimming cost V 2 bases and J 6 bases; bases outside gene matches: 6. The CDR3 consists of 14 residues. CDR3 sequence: CASSFDRGGDGYTF. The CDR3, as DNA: TGTGCCAGCAGCTTTGACAGGGGAGGAGATGGCTACACCTTC.

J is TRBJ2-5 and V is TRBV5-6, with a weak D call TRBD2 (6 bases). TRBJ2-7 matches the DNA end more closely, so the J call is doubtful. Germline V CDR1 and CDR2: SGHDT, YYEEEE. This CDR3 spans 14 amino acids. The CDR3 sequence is CASSPGGGGHEQYF. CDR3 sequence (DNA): TGTGCCAGCAGCCCCGGGGGTGGAGGCCACGAGCAGTACTTC.

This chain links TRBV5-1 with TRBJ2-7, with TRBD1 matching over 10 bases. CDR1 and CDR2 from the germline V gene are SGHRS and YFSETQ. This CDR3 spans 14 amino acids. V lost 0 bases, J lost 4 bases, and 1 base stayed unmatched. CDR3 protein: CASSLGTGGYEQYF. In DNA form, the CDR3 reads TGCGCCAGCAGCTTGGGGACAGGGGGATACGAGCAGTACTTC.

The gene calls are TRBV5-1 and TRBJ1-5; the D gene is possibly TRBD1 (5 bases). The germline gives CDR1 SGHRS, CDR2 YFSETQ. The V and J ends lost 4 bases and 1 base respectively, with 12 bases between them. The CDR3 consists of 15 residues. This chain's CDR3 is CASSTLGGSNQPQHF. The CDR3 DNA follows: TGCGCCAGCAGCACTTTGGGGGGAAGCAATCAGCCCCAGCATTTT.